The following is a T cell receptor beta chain sequence with its context. Its specificity is not known. The sample comes from a study of beta chain features in type 1 diabetes. The CDR3 sequence is 16 residues long. Germline values: CDR1 LNHDA, CDR2 SQIVND (reference sequence). V lost 6 bases and J lost 5; bases outside the gene matches: 12. Every bit of the isolated RNA underwent reverse transcription, so sequencing read expressed TCRB transcripts. Libraries were prepared by immunoSEQ multiplex PCR; TCRdb keeps only in-frame clonotypes and omits some of them. The sample carries roughly 180,000 clones, approximately 8.1% recorded once. Study results and limitations: Moderately but significantly shorter TCRB CDR3s were found in Type 1 diabetes patients in all four CD4+ subsets. The naive, central memory and Treg TCRB repertoires showed an apparent similarity that was greater among patients than among healthy donors.

Sequences were obtained from central memory CD4+ T cells from blood. The TCR was taken from a middle-aged woman with type 1 diabetes. V gene TRBV19 combines with J gene TRBJ1-1, with 10 nucleotides matching TRBD1. CDR3 coding DNA: TGTGCCAGTAGCCCGCTCGGACAGGGGGACGGGACTGAAGCTTTCTTT. Translation: CASSPLGQGDGTEAFF.